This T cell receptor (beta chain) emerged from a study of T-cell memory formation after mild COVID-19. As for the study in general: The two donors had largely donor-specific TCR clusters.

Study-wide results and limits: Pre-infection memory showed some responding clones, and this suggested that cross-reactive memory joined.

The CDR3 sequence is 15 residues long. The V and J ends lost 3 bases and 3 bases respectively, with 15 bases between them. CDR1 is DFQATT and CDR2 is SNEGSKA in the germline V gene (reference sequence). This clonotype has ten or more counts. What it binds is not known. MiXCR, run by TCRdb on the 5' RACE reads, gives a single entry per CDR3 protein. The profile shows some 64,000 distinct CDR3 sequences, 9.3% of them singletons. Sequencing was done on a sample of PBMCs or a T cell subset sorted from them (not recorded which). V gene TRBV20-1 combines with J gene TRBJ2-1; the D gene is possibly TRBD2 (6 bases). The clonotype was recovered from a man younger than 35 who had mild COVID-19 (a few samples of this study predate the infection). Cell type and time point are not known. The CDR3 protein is CSASPRDGVYNEQFF. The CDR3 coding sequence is TGCAGTGCTAGCCCGCGGGACGGGGTCTACAATGAGCAGTTCTTC.